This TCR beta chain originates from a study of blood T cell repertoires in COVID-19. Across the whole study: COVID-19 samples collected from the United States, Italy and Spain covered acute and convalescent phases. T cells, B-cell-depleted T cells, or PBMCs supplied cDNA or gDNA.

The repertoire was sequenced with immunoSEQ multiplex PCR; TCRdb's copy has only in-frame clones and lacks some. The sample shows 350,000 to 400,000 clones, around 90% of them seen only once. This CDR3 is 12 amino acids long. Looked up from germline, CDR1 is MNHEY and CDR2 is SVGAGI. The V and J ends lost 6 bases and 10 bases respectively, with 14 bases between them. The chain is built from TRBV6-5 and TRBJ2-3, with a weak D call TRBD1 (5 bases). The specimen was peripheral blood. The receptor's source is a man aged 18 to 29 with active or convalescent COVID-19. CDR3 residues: CASRTGGSAQYF. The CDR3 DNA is TGTGCCAGCAGAACAGGCGGTTCGGCGCAGTATTTT.